This is a list of T cell receptor beta chains from one sample in a study of blood T cell repertoires in COVID-19. TCRdb keeps only in-frame clones here, not all; method: immunoSEQ multiplex PCR. The table includes 40,000 to 60,000 clones, more than 80% detected once. The sequenced sample was peripheral blood. The origin of the receptors is a man aged 55 to 70 with COVID-19, enrolled during active disease. Both conserved end residues are part of each CDR3. Each record gives: D gene, clone size, J gene, V gene, CDR3 protein, CDR3 DNA. The D gene is left open where the match is weak. Only part of the rows carry a size: once, few, many, or a class if the clone is expanded.

D: .
size: .
J: TRBJ1-1
V: TRBV6-5
CDR3: CASSPPGGARTEAFF
DNA: TGTGCCAGCAGCCCCCCGGGGGGCGCGAGGACTGAAGCTTTCTTT

D: TRBD1
size: .
J: TRBJ1-1
V: TRBV15
CDR3: CATSNRNPTGEVAFF
DNA: TGTGCCACCAGCAACCGCAACCCGACAGGGGAAGTAGCTTTCTTT

D: .
size: once
J: TRBJ2-1
V: TRBV11-2
CDR3: CASSLKSRGEQFF
DNA: TGTGCCAGCAGCCTCAAGAGTCGGGGTGAGCAGTTCTTC

D: TRBD1
size: .
J: TRBJ1-4
V: TRBV27
CDR3: CASSLFPTGGNEKLFF
DNA: TGTGCCAGCAGTTTATTCCCGACAGGGGGGAATGAAAAACTGTTTTTT

D: .
size: once
J: TRBJ2-1
V: TRBV5-1
CDR3: CASSNLAEPYNEQFF
DNA: TGCGCCAGCAGTAATCTAGCAGAACCCTACAATGAGCAGTTCTTC

D: .
size: once
J: TRBJ1-2
V: TRBV7-9
CDR3: CASSLGLFYGYTF
DNA: TGTGCCAGCAGCTTAGGGCTTTTCTATGGCTACACCTTC

D: TRBD1
size: .
J: TRBJ1-1
V: TRBV28
CDR3: CASSQIGTENTEAFF
DNA: TGTGCCAGCAGCCAAATCGGGACAGAGAACACTGAAGCTTTCTTT

D: .
size: .
J: TRBJ2-5
V: TRBV15
CDR3: CATSRERLKNTQETQYF
DNA: TGTGCCACCAGCAGAGAAAGACTAAAGAATACCCAAGAGACCCAGTACTTC

D: .
size: .
J: TRBJ1-1
V: TRBV9
CDR3: CASSVGGSHTEAFF
DNA: TGTGCCAGCAGCGTAGGAGGTTCGCACACTGAAGCTTTCTTT

D: .
size: .
J: TRBJ2-2
V: TRBV27
CDR3: CASSQTGRGTGELFF
DNA: TGTGCCAGCAGTCAAACAGGGAGGGGGACCGGGGAGCTGTTTTTT

D: TRBD2
size: .
J: TRBJ2-1
V: TRBV7-9
CDR3: CASSLGRGGPYNEQFF
DNA: TGTGCCAGCAGCTTAGGACGGGGGGGCCCCTACAATGAGCAGTTCTTC

D: .
size: .
J: TRBJ1-1
V: TRBV18
CDR3: CASSEPGAPNTEAFF
DNA: TGTGCCAGCTCAGAGCCAGGGGCCCCCAACACTGAAGCTTTCTTT

D: .
size: .
J: TRBJ1-5
V: TRBV29-1
CDR3: CSVEGQGGQPQHF
DNA: TGCAGCGTTGAAGGGCAGGGAGGTCAGCCCCAGCATTTT

D: .
size: .
J: TRBJ2-2
V: TRBV12-3/TRBV12-4
CDR3: CASNPLVTGELFF
DNA: TGTGCCAGCAACCCCCTAGTGACCGGGGAGCTGTTTTTT

D: TRBD1
size: .
J: TRBJ2-1
V: TRBV24-1
CDR3: CATSGPGQGKNEQFF
DNA: TGTGCCACCAGTGGTCCGGGACAGGGGAAAAATGAGCAGTTCTTC

D: .
size: .
J: TRBJ1-5
V: TRBV7-8
CDR3: CASSPGDGNQPQHF
DNA: TGTGCCAGCAGCCCAGGGGACGGCAATCAGCCCCAGCATTTT

D: TRBD2
size: .
J: TRBJ2-3
V: TRBV18
CDR3: CASSPFSGSSDTQYF
DNA: TGTGCCAGCTCACCATTTAGCGGGAGTTCAGATACGCAGTATTTT

D: .
size: .
J: TRBJ2-2
V: TRBV7-3
CDR3: CASSFDYNGELFF
DNA: TGTGCCAGCAGCTTTGACTACAACGGGGAGCTGTTTTTT

D: TRBD2
size: once
J: TRBJ2-1
V: TRBV5-1
CDR3: CASSRVGGSSYNEQFF
DNA: TGCGCCAGCAGCCGGGTGGGCGGGAGTTCCTACAATGAGCAGTTCTTC

D: TRBD2
size: .
J: TRBJ2-7
V: TRBV10-3
CDR3: CAISGTSGRSLGEQYF
DNA: TGTGCCATCAGTGGGACTAGCGGGAGGAGTCTTGGAGAGCAGTACTTC

D: .
size: .
J: TRBJ2-7
V: TRBV24-1
CDR3: CATSDTQGFEQYF
DNA: TGTGCCACCAGTGATACCCAGGGTTTCGAGCAGTACTTC

D: TRBD2
size: .
J: TRBJ2-1
V: TRBV27
CDR3: CASSPVAGHGGEQFF
DNA: TGTGCCAGCAGTCCGGTAGCGGGACACGGTGGTGAGCAGTTCTTC

D: .
size: .
J: TRBJ2-6
V: TRBV5-5
CDR3: CASMDHWTASSGANVLTF
DNA: TGTGCCAGCATGGATCATTGGACAGCCAGCTCTGGGGCCAACGTCCTGACTTTC

D: TRBD1
size: .
J: TRBJ1-6
V: TRBV5-4
CDR3: CASSFHGQGAGSPLHF
DNA: TGTGCCAGCAGCTTCCACGGACAGGGGGCTGGATCACCCCTCCACTTT

D: .
size: once
J: TRBJ2-5
V: TRBV29-1
CDR3: CSVEEGSETQYF
DNA: TGCAGCGTTGAGGAGGGATCAGAGACCCAGTACTTC

D: .
size: .
J: TRBJ1-2
V: TRBV2
CDR3: CASRTDRDTF
DNA: TGTGCCAGCAGGACGGACAGAGACACCTTC